This note documents a single T cell receptor (beta chain) sequence. Other DNA sequences within the sample encode an identical CDR3. The sample originates from a study of blood T cell repertoires in COVID-19. Study details: COVID-19 samples from acute and convalescent phases originated in the United States, Italy and Spain. T cells, B-cell-depleted T cells, or PBMCs supplied cDNA or gDNA.

The CDR3 consists of 13 residues. V lost 6 bases, J lost 3 bases, and 3 bases stayed unmatched. Germline assignment: CDR1 SNHLY and CDR2 FYNNEI. In the authors' methods: Counts of nucleated cells, estimated from reference gene primer amplification, were obtained. Produced via immunoSEQ multiplex PCR; TCRdb's table is partial and in-frame only. The V and J calls and clone size were taken over from that table, and D and trimming were inferred from the DNA. The sample consists of over 200,000 clones, over 65% of them appearing once. Sample: peripheral blood. This receptor was obtained from a woman of 80 years or more with acute or convalescent COVID-19. The chain is built from TRBV2 and TRBJ2-7; 9 nucleotides match TRBD1. Here the CDR3 reads CASRRDRDYEQYF. As DNA, the CDR3 is TGTGCCAGCAGAAGGGACAGGGACTACGAGCAGTACTTC.